This T cell receptor beta chain was found in a study of T cells in Graves' hyperthyroidism and ophthalmopathy. Points from the study as a whole: Before onset, ophthalmopathy was predicted by the model a median roughly six months earlier. Ophthalmopathy and stable hyperthyroidism were told apart by a 13 V-J model.

Germline V lookup: CDR1 SNHLY, CDR2 FYNNEI. CDR3 length equals 13 residues. On this clonotype: Its antigen remains unidentified. The junction shows a germline mismatch at one end, possibly a read error.

For the diagnoses, clinical symptoms, serum thyroxine and TRAb, thyroid ultrasound and orbital computed tomography were used. The CDR3 regions of TCR beta were amplified from RNA transcripts. In the first-round RT-PCR of the TCR CDR3, the HTBI primer set was used. TCRdb reprocessed the multiplex PCR reads via MiXCR and lists one record per CDR3 protein. The data show 490,000 or so distinct CDR3 sequences, about 46% seen once. V is TRBV2 and J is TRBJ1-1; D gene uncertain. This TCR was sampled from an adult woman with Graves' disease, either hyperthyroidism or ophthalmopathy (not recorded which). The sequencing sample was made of peripheral blood or thyroid tissue (not recorded which). As DNA, the CDR3 is TGTGCCAGCAGTGAAGCCTTGAACATTGAAGCTTCCTTT. Its translation is CASSEALNIEASF.